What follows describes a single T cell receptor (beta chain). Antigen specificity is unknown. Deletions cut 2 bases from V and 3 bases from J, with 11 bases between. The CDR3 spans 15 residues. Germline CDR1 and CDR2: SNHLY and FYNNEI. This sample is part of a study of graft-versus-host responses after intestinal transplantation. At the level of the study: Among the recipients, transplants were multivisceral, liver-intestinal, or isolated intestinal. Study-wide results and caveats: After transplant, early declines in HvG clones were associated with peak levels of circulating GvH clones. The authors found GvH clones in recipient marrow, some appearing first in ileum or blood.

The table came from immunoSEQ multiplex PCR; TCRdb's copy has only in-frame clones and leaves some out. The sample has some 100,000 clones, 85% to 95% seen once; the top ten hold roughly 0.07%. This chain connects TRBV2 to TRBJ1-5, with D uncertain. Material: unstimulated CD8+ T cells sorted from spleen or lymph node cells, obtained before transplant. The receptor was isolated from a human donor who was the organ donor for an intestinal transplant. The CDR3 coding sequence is TGTGCCAGCAGTGAATTTGGGCAGATCAATCAGCCCCAGCATTTT. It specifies CASSEFGQINQPQHF.